These 17 T cell receptor beta chains were all obtained from the same sample, sequenced in a study of T-cell reconstitution after alpha-beta-depleted transplantation in children. TCRbeta library construction was performed incorporating unique molecular identifiers. TCRdb re-called the PCR reads with MiXCR, one entry per CDR3 protein. Of about 240,000 distinct CDR3 sequences listed, 12% are singletons. The material was PBMCs from the stem cell graft donor, obtained from the stem cell graft. These receptors all stem from a human donor who donated a stem cell graft to a child with acute lymphoblastic leukemia.

This clonotype was picked up many times. The chain is built from TRBV10-3 and TRBJ2-3; 9 bases map to TRBD1. From germline, CDR1 is ENHRY and CDR2 SYGVKD. The CDR3 loop spans 14 amino acids. Trimming at V came to 6 bases and at J to 2 bases, leaving 3 bases not matched to a gene. The CDR3 loop is CAIRWDRDTDTQYF. CDR3 in DNA: TGTGCCATCAGGTGGGACAGGGACACAGATACGCAGTATTTT.

This clonotype has a count of ten or more. This CDR3 reads CSALGQGGTEAFF. The CDR3, as DNA: TGCAGTGCCCTCGGACAGGGGGGCACTGAAGCTTTCTTT. The genes are TRBV20-1 and TRBJ1-1; 10 bases fit TRBD1. Germline CDR1 DFQATT, CDR2 SNEGSKA (reference sequence). The J segment lost 4 bases and the V segment lost 6 bases, leaving 5 bases of the junction unmatched. There are 13 residues in the CDR3.

This clonotype was recorded many times. The rearrangement joins TRBV20-1 to TRBJ2-7; the D is unclear. The CDR3 totals 13 residues. Looked up from germline, CDR1 is DFQATT and CDR2 is SNEGSKA (reference sequence). Trimming took off 3 bases at V and 0 bases at J, with 9 bases between the two ends. As DNA, the CDR3 is TGCAGTGCTAGTTCTCTAAACTCCTACGAGCAGTACTTC. Protein: CSASSLNSYEQYF.

The rearrangement uses TRBV11-2 and TRBJ2-5; 14 bases are a match to TRBD2. Germline values: CDR1 SGHAT, CDR2 FQNNGV. This CDR3 spans 19 amino acids. The J segment lost 2 bases and the V segment lost 1 base, leaving 9 bases of the junction unmatched. CDR3 loop: CASSLGGGLAGVWQETQYF. Written as DNA, the CDR3 is TGTGCCAGCAGCTTAGGGGGGGGACTAGCGGGAGTTTGGCAAGAGACCCAGTACTTC.

This clonotype came up many times. V gene TRBV12-3 or TRBV12-4 combines with J gene TRBJ2-2; perhaps TRBD1 as D (5 bases). This CDR3 is 17 amino acids long. V was shortened by 6 bases and J by 0 bases, with 17 bases between the two germline ends. This CDR3 reads CASSHLMSGTNTGELFF. CDR3 bases: TGTGCCAGCAGCCACCTGATGTCAGGGACGAACACCGGGGAGCTGTTTTTT.

Remarks on this clonotype: A much larger clone is a single base away; this may be a read error. The chain uses TRBV11-1 and TRBJ1-1, with D uncertain. This CDR3 has 14 residues. Germline assignment: CDR1 SGHAT and CDR2 FQDESV (reference sequence). The CDR3 region is CAISLNTPDKMAFF. The CDR3, as DNA: TGTGCCATCAGCTTAAACACCCCAGATAAGATGGCTTTCTTT.

In its sample, this clonotype was seen many times. The V and J genes are TRBV10-3 and TRBJ1-1; 10 bases are a match to TRBD1. J was trimmed by 4 bases and V by 2 bases; bases with no gene match: 4. This CDR3 contains 15 residues. CDR1 and CDR2 from the germline V gene are ENHRY and SYGVKD. The DNA for the CDR3 is TGTGCCATCAGTGAGGCGACAGGGGGCGTCACTGAAGCTTTCTTT. Translating gives CAISEATGGVTEAFF.

The chain employs TRBV5-1 and TRBJ2-5, with D possibly matching TRBD2 (5 bases). This CDR3 is built from 14 residues. Trimming removed 0 bases at V and 6 bases at J, with 12 bases between. Germline CDR1 is SGHRS and CDR2 is YFSETQ. CDR3 bases: TGCGCCAGCAGCTTGGCCCCCGGGAAACAGACCCAGTACTTC. Its translation is CASSLAPGKQTQYF. The variable domain in full, with the rest retrieved from reference TRBV5-1 and TRBJ2-5, is KAGVTQTPRYLIKTRGQQVTLSCSPISGHRSVSWYQQTPGQGLQFLFEYFSETQRNKGNFPGRFSGRQFSNSRSEMNVSTLELGDSALYLCASSLAPGKQTQYFGPGTRLLVL.

This clonotype came up many times. The chain carries TRBV3-1 and TRBJ2-4, with 7 bases lining up with TRBD2. Trimming cost V 4 bases and J 9 bases; bases outside gene matches: 9. Germline-derived CDR1 and CDR2 are LGHDT and YNNKEL (reference sequence). There are 14 residues in the CDR3. CDR3 region: CASSLSGVSAIQYF. The DNA for the CDR3 is TGTGCCAGCAGCCTAAGCGGGGTCTCGGCCATTCAGTACTTC.

In the case of this clonotype: At one end, the junction sequence differs from germline, possibly due to a read error. In DNA, the CDR3 is TGTGCCACCAGTCAGCGGGACACGCAGCCCCAGCATTTC. It yields the protein CATSQRDTQPQHF. The chain recombines TRBV24-1 with TRBJ1-5; weak D call: TRBD1 (6 bases). Germline V gene lookup returns CDR1 KGHDR and CDR2 SFDVKD. The CDR3 extends over 13 amino acids.

The chain combines TRBV5-5 with TRBJ2-3, with D tentatively TRBD2 (5 bases). Between the trimmed V and J ends, which lost 0 bases and 11 bases, there was a span of 7 bases. This CDR3 has 11 residues. From germline, CDR1 is SGHKS and CDR2 YYEKEE (reference sequence). The DNA for the CDR3 is TGTGCCAGCAGCTTGGAAGAGGGGCAGTATTTT. Its protein product is CASSLEEGQYF.

This clonotype was detected many times. The chain couples TRBV5-1 to TRBJ2-5, with D perhaps matching TRBD1 (5 bases). The CDR3 is made up of 15 amino acids. Germline V lookup: CDR1 SGHRS, CDR2 YFSETQ. Trimming pared 0 bases from V and 5 bases from J, leaving 14 bases between. Here the CDR3 DNA reads TGCGCCAGCAGCTTGGCGGGCAGGGTGGCGGAGACCCAGTACTTC. This encodes CASSLAGRVAETQYF.

This clonotype was found many times. The chain couples TRBV7-9 to TRBJ2-1; 11 bases fit TRBD2. The germline V gene has CDR1 SEHNR and CDR2 FQNEAQ (reference sequence). The length of the CDR3 is 15 residues. Trimming cost V 3 bases and J 4 bases; bases outside gene matches: 2. The CDR3: CASSFTSGGYNEQFF. The CDR3 DNA reads TGTGCCAGCAGCTTCACTAGCGGGGGATACAATGAGCAGTTCTTC.

This clonotype came up a few times. The V call is TRBV4-3, the J call TRBJ2-1, with TRBD2 identical over 12 bases. Losses at the gene ends were 0 bases for V and 7 bases for J; bases not matched to a gene: 7. The germline V gene encodes CDR1 LGHNA and CDR2 YSLEER. The CDR3 is 17 amino acids. The CDR3 DNA sequence: TGCGCCAGCAGCCAAGAGTACCGACTAGCGGGGGTTAATGAGCAGTTCTTC. Translated, it gives CASSQEYRLAGVNEQFF.

Many counts were recorded for this clonotype. V and J are TRBV5-1 and TRBJ2-1; TRBD1 aligns across 7 bases. The CDR3 sequence is 15 residues long. Trimming at V came to 5 bases and at J to 5 bases, leaving 10 bases not matched to a gene. Germline values: CDR1 SGHRS, CDR2 YFSETQ. CDR3 amino acids: CASRSSGTEDNEQFF. The CDR3 DNA follows: TGCGCCAGCAGGTCGTCCGGGACAGAGGACAATGAGCAGTTCTTC. Complete variable domain (other parts from reference TRBV5-1 and TRBJ2-1): KAGVTQTPRYLIKTRGQQVTLSCSPISGHRSVSWYQQTPGQGLQFLFEYFSETQRNKGNFPGRFSGRQFSNSRSEMNVSTLELGDSALYLCASRSSGTEDNEQFFGPGTRLTVL.

This clonotype occurred many times. This sequence joins TRBV5-1 and TRBJ2-2, with TRBD1 identical over 7 bases. Unmatched junction bases numbered 6, after V lost 2 bases and J lost 2 bases. The CDR3 runs 16 residues. Germline V gene sequence: CDR1 SGHRS, CDR2 YFSETQ. The CDR3 protein is CASSFIGTDNTGELFF. The DNA for the CDR3 is TGCGCCAGCAGCTTTATAGGGACAGATAACACCGGGGAGCTGTTTTTT.

In its sample, this clonotype was seen many times. This chain joins TRBV7-6 and TRBJ1-1; D might be TRBD1 (6 bases). V was clipped by 5 bases and J by 2 bases, with 9 bases between them. Germline V gives CDR1 SGHVS, CDR2 FNYEAQ. This CDR3 has 13 amino acids. The CDR3: CASSGQFNTEAFF. The CDR3 coding sequence is TGTGCCAGCAGCGGACAGTTTAACACTGAAGCTTTCTTT. Full variable domain (outside the CDR3, taken from reference TRBV7-6 and TRBJ1-1): GAGVSQSPRYKVTKRGQDVALRCDPISGHVSLYWYRQALGQGPEFLTYFNYEAQQDKSGLPNDRFSAERPEGSISTLTIQRTEQRDSAMYRCASSGQFNTEAFFGQGTRLTVV.